This TCR beta chain was documented in a study of blood T cell repertoires in COVID-19 (TCRdb year 2020). Regarding the complete study: Samples covering the acute and convalescent phases of COVID-19 were provided by collaborators in the United States, Italy and Spain. A freely available public database, intended as a resource for researchers studying the immune response to SARS-CoV-2, is where the repertoires were released. Where available, HLA class I and class II types were taken from metadata supplied by the sample provider and were not determined by assay-based typing. Sample metadata almost always included a de-identified subject ID, COVID-19 status, age in years and sex. The prospective study material was composed of cDNA or gDNA derived from T cells, B-cell-depleted T cells, or PBMCs. The dataset comprised deeply sampled blood TCRbeta repertoires from subjects exposed to, actively infected with, or recovered from COVID-19. Samples were obtained from the ongoing ImmuneRACE study (first 160 participants) and from 1,254 subjects provided by 6 global collaborators. The paper as a whole reports these results and caveats: The quantity of clinical and demographic metadata differed by source and by participant and was supplied without curation.

Comment on this clone: There is no known antigen for this receptor. Base qualities were left out, and no much larger clone turns up one base away.

Enrolling through a virtual design, the prospective study's participants ranged in age from about 18 to 89 years and lived across roughly 23 United States geographic areas. To assign participants to cohorts, the prospective study relied on clinical history that participants themselves reported in a screening survey and a study questionnaire. Recovered participants in ImmuneRACE Cohort 3 were defined by two consecutive negative NP/OP PCR tests, clearance by a healthcare professional, or resolution of symptoms. In the prospective study, whole blood, serum and a nasopharyngeal or oropharyngeal swab were collected from each participant by mobile phlebotomists. Participants in the prospective study had the option to provide additional blood draws and questionnaires over a roughly 2-month period. Before DNA extraction, prospective study blood samples were shipped either frozen or at room temperature.

Taken from cysteine to phenylalanine, the CDR3 has 11 residues. Here the CDR3 DNA is all that survives: 33 bases in frame from base 1. V is pared back by 3 bases and J by 8 bases, with 8 bases lying between the germline termini. The CDR1 and CDR2 encoded by the germline V gene (reference sequence) are GTSNPN and SVGIG. The immunoSEQ Assay, a bias-controlled multiplex PCR, was used to amplify TCRbeta CDR3 regions from genomic DNA. Per the source publication's procedure: Nucleated cell counts per sample were estimated from amplification of reference gene primers within the assay. To quantify the absolute abundance of each unique TCRbeta CDR3 rearrangement, sequence reads were collapsed and filtered. For each sample, productive Simpson clonality was calculated by taking the square root of Simpson's diversity index across productive rearrangements. Sourced from immuneACCESS, this table was stored by TCRdb with only in-frame sequences that have V and J called. A share of the clones is absent; for the studies checked, an unresolved V gene accounts for under half, and the remainder has no known explanation. For V, J and clone size, that table is used; D and trimming come from the DNA. The sample profile shows 350,000 to 450,000 clones; over 80% of them were found once. In total, the top ten clones hold less than 6% of the sample.

The origin of this receptor is a woman in her forties or fifties who had recovered from COVID-19. The specimen was PBMCs or T cells enriched from blood (not recorded which). The chain is made from TRBV30 and TRBJ2-1; there is no confident call for the D gene. This receptor carries the CDR3 CAWSVEDEQFF. The DNA reads TGTGCCTGGAGCGTAGAGGATGAGCAGTTCTTC.